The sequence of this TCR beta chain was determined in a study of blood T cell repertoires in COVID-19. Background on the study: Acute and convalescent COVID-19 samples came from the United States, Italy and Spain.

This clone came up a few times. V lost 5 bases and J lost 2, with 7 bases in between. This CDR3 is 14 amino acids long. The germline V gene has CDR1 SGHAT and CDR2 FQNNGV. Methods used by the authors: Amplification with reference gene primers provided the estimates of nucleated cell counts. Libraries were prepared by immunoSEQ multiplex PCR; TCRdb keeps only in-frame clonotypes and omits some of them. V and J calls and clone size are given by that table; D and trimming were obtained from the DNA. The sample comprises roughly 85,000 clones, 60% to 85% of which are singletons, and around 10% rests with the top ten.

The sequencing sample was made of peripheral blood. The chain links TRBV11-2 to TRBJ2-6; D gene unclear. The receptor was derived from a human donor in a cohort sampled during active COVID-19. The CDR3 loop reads CASSPTTGANVLTF. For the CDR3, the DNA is TGTGCCAGCAGCCCTACGACTGGGGCCAACGTCCTGACTTTC.